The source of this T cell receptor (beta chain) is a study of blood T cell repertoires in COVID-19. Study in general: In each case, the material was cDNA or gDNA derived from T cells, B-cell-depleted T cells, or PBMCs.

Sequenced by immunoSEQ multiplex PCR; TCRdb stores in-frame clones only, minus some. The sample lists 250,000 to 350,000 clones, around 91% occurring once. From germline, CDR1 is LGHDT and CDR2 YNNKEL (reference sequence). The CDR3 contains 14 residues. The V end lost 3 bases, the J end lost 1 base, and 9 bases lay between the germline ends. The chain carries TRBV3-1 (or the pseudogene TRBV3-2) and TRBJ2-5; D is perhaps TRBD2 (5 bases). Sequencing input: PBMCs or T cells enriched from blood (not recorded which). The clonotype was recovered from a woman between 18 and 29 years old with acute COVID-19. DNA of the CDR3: TGTGCCAGCAGCCATGCCAGCGGCCAAGAGACCCAGTACTTC. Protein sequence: CASSHASGQETQYF.